The next 22 T cell receptor beta chains were all read from a single sample in a study of blood T cell repertoires in COVID-19. Sequenced by immunoSEQ multiplex PCR; TCRdb stores in-frame clones only, minus some. The sample carries about 300,000 clones, around 85% recorded once. The sample was PBMCs or T cells enriched from blood (not recorded which). Every receptor here comes from a man aged 25 to 40 who had recovered from COVID-19.

The rearrangement links TRBV5-4 to TRBJ1-6; 7 bases line up with TRBD1. Germline V gene sequence: CDR1 SGHNT, CDR2 YYREEE (reference sequence). This CDR3 contains 15 residues. The junction had 7 bases not matched to a gene; V was cut back by 4 bases and J by 6 bases. This CDR3 reads CASSPRGTANSPLHF. For the CDR3, the DNA is TGTGCCAGCAGCCCTCGCGGGACAGCTAATTCACCCCTCCACTTT.

The chain combines TRBV5-8 with TRBJ1-1; D not certain. Germline V gene sequence: CDR1 SGHTS, CDR2 YDEGEE. The CDR3 is made up of 13 amino acids. V was pared by 1 base and J by 1 base, with 5 bases between. In DNA, the CDR3 is TGTGCCAGCAGCTTGAGTAGGAACACTGAAGCTTTCTTT. This encodes CASSLSRNTEAFF.

J is TRBJ2-7 and V is TRBV15, with TRBD2 matching 11 bases. The CDR3 extends over 17 amino acids. The germline CDR1 and CDR2 sequences are LNHNV and YYDKDF (reference sequence). V was pared by 2 bases and J by 2 bases, with 8 bases of the junction left unmatched. Written as DNA, the CDR3 is TGTGCCACCAGCAGACTCAGGACTAGCGGGCCCGCCTACGAGCAGTACTTC. Its protein is CATSRLRTSGPAYEQYF.

The V call is TRBV6-5, the J call TRBJ1-5; 8 positions match TRBD1. Trimming removed 6 bases from V and 3 bases from J; junction bases left unmatched: 7. The CDR3 has 15 residues. The germline V gene has CDR1 MNHEY and CDR2 SVGAGI. CDR3 in DNA: TGTGCCAGCAGGCTGGGGCAGGGGGCCAATCAGCCCCAGCATTTT. Residues: CASRLGQGANQPQHF.

V gene TRBV14 combines with J gene TRBJ2-7; D gene unclear. There are 13 residues in the CDR3. From germline, CDR1 is SGHDN and CDR2 FVKESK. Trimming removed 8 bases from V and 5 bases from J, with 16 bases in between. The CDR3 region has the DNA TGTGCCAGCGGCCCCGGGTCCGCCCACGAGCAGTACTTC. As protein: CASGPGSAHEQYF.

This clone is a singleton in its sample. J is TRBJ1-2 and V is TRBV29-1, with D hard to call. The germline CDR1 and CDR2 sequences are SQVTM and ANQGSEA. This CDR3 comprises 13 residues. Trimming took 0 bases from V and 4 from J, leaving 9 bases between them. The CDR3 region is CSVEEQVVYGYTF. The CDR3 DNA is TGCAGCGTTGAAGAGCAGGTTGTCTATGGCTACACCTTC.

The V and J genes are TRBV27 and TRBJ2-1, with a weak D call TRBD2 (5 bases). The germline gives CDR1 MNHEY, CDR2 SMNVEV (reference sequence). V lost 6 bases, J lost 7 bases, and 16 bases lay in between. The CDR3 extends over 14 amino acids. CDR3 loop: CASSSSGVRNEQFF. The CDR3, as DNA: TGTGCCAGCAGCTCCTCCGGGGTGCGGAATGAGCAGTTCTTC.

The chain uses TRBV6-1 and TRBJ2-7; D remains unclear. With 1 base removed from V and 2 bases from J, the gap between germline ends came to 9 bases. Germline V lookup: CDR1 MNHNS, CDR2 SASEGT. This CDR3 has 14 residues. The CDR3 coding sequence is TGTGCCAGCAGTGAAGGTCACCCGGCCTACGAGCAGTACTTC. This sequence encodes CASSEGHPAYEQYF.

V and J are TRBV3-1 (or the pseudogene TRBV3-2) and TRBJ1-1, with a weak D call TRBD1 (6 bases). Germline-derived CDR1 and CDR2 are LGHDT and YNNKEL (reference sequence). The CDR3 loop spans 11 amino acids. Trimming left V 4 bases short and J 8 bases short, with 8 bases between. CDR3 sequence (DNA): TGTGCCAGCAGCCTTACAGGGGAAGCTTTCTTT. It encodes CASSLTGEAFF.

This chain joins TRBV12-5 and TRBJ1-3; D is undetermined. Trimming pared 6 bases from V and 0 bases from J, leaving 12 bases between. Germline V lookup: CDR1 LGHNT, CDR2 FRNRAP. The CDR3 covers 15 residues. The CDR3 sequence is CASGPSGSSGNTIYF. The CDR3 nucleotides read TGTGCTAGTGGCCCATCAGGTAGCTCTGGAAACACCATATATTTT. The full variable domain, in which reference TRBV12-5 and TRBJ1-3 provide the parts outside the CDR3, is DARVTQTPRHKVTEMGQEVTMRCQPILGHNTVFWYRQTMMQGLELLAYFRNRAPLDDSGMPKDRFSAEMPDATLATLKIQPSEPRDSAVYFCASGPSGSSGNTIYFGEGSWLTVV.

The gene calls are TRBV5-8 and TRBJ1-4; D unclear. Germline CDR1 reads SGHTS; CDR2 reads YDEGEE. This CDR3 is built from 12 residues. Trimming cost V 2 bases and J 5 bases, with 4 bases left between them. The CDR3 here is CASSFQNEKLFF. CDR3 in DNA: TGTGCCAGCAGCTTTCAAAATGAAAAACTGTTTTTT. Combining the CDR3 with reference TRBV5-8 and TRBJ1-4 gives the whole variable domain EAGVTQSPTHLIKTRGQQATLRCSPISGHTSVYWYQQALGLGLQFLLWYDEGEERNRGNFPPRFSGRQFPNYSSELNVNALELEDSALYLCASSFQNEKLFFGSGTQLSVL.

This clone appeared once. The V and J genes are TRBV4-3 and TRBJ2-2; D ambiguous. Germline V gives CDR1 LGHNA, CDR2 YSLEER. V lost 1 base, J lost 5 bases, and 11 bases lay in between. The CDR3 totals 15 residues. This CDR3 reads CASSQGGSQTGELFF. Here the CDR3 DNA reads TGCGCCAGCAGCCAAGGCGGTTCTCAGACCGGGGAGCTGTTTTTT.

The rearrangement links TRBV13 to TRBJ1-2, with TRBD1 as a possible D gene (6 bases). This CDR3 has 16 amino acids. In germline, CDR1 is PRHDT, CDR2 FYEKMQ (reference sequence). The V gene lost 5 bases and the J gene lost 2 bases, with 18 bases spanning the gap. The chain's CDR3 is CASSQMGAGKNYGYTF. DNA of the CDR3: TGTGCCAGCAGCCAGATGGGGGCAGGGAAGAACTATGGCTACACCTTC.

CDR3 amino acids: CASRADTDTQYF. For the CDR3, the DNA is TGTGCCAGCAGGGCGGACACAGATACGCAGTATTTT. The chain couples TRBV7-2 to TRBJ2-3; D call uncertain. V was clipped by 6 bases and J by 2 bases, with 6 bases between them. Germline CDR1 reads SGHTA; CDR2 reads FQGNSA. The CDR3 is 12 residues long. The full variable domain, in which reference TRBV7-2 and TRBJ2-3 provide the parts outside the CDR3, is GAGVSQSPSNKVTEKGKDVELRCDPISGHTALYWYRQSLGQGLEFLIYFQGNSAPDKSGLPSDRFSAERTGGSVSTLTIQRTQQEDSAVYLCASRADTDTQYFGPGTRLTVL.

The V gene is TRBV9, the J gene TRBJ1-5; D is unclear. Germline CDR1 SGDLS, CDR2 YYNGEE. This CDR3 is built from 15 residues. V was trimmed by 0 bases and J by 6 bases, leaving 13 bases between them. The DNA of the CDR3 is TGTGCCAGCAGCGTAGAACGGGATTATAGTCAGCCCCAGCATTTT. Its protein product is CASSVERDYSQPQHF.

V gene TRBV5-6 combines with J gene TRBJ2-3; TRBD1 matches 9 bases. The germline V gene encodes CDR1 SGHDT and CDR2 YYEEEE. This CDR3 comprises 15 residues. V dropped 3 bases and J dropped 4; count of bases not matched to a gene: 6. The CDR3 loop is CASSYRDRAADTQYF. In DNA form, the CDR3 reads TGTGCCAGCAGCTACCGGGACAGGGCAGCAGATACGCAGTATTTT.

The rearrangement links TRBV11-2 to TRBJ1-5; D uncertain. V lost 3 bases and J lost 3, with 6 bases in between. This CDR3 contains 13 residues. CDR1 is SGHAT and CDR2 is FQNNGV in the germline V gene. CDR3 coding DNA: TGTGCCAGCAGCTTCGGTTACAATCAGCCCCAGCATTTT. It encodes CASSFGYNQPQHF.

This chain uses TRBV3-1 (or the pseudogene TRBV3-2) with TRBJ1-2; D remains ambiguous. The CDR3 extends over 16 amino acids. The V end lost 4 bases, the J end lost 4 bases, and 19 bases lay between the germline ends. Germline V lookup: CDR1 LGHDT, CDR2 YNNKEL (reference sequence). The DNA of the CDR3 is TGTGCCAGCAGCCGAGACCCCTTCAGACACTTCTATGGCTACACCTTC. It is translated as CASSRDPFRHFYGYTF.

The CDR3 loop reads CASSLAGGLETQYF. DNA for the CDR3: TGTGCCAGCAGCTTAGCGGGGGGGCTGGAGACCCAGTACTTC. V and J are TRBV5-6 and TRBJ2-5, with TRBD2 matching 10 bases. The CDR3 length is 14 residues. Trimming cost V 2 bases and J 5 bases; bases outside gene matches: 3. Germline CDR1 and CDR2: SGHDT and YYEEEE.

The chain is built from TRBV5-6 and TRBJ2-2, with unresolved D. Germline V gives CDR1 SGHDT, CDR2 YYEEEE. The CDR3 consists of 15 residues. The V and J ends lost 0 bases and 4 bases respectively, with 10 bases between them. The DNA of the CDR3 is TGTGCCAGCAGCTTGGCGGGTATTAGCACCGGGGAGCTGTTTTTT. It codes for CASSLAGISTGELFF.

The J gene is TRBJ2-1, the V gene TRBV3-1 (or the pseudogene TRBV3-2); 8 positions agree with TRBD2. This CDR3 spans 16 amino acids. The V and J ends lost 8 bases and 2 bases, in that order; junction bases with no gene match: 11. Germline V gives CDR1 LGHDT, CDR2 YNNKEL (reference sequence). As DNA, the CDR3 is TGTGCCAGCTCCCGGGGGCTAGCGGGCACCTACAATGAGCAGTTCTTC. Residues: CASSRGLAGTYNEQFF.

The rearrangement uses TRBV13 and TRBJ2-1; tentative D call: TRBD2 (6 bases). Germline values: CDR1 PRHDT, CDR2 FYEKMQ (reference sequence). The CDR3 has 14 amino acids. The V gene lost 6 bases and the J gene lost 4 bases, with 13 bases spanning the gap. The CDR3 DNA sequence: TGTGCCAGCAGAATAAACGGGGGTTACAATGAGCAGTTCTTC. Translated: CASRINGGYNEQFF.